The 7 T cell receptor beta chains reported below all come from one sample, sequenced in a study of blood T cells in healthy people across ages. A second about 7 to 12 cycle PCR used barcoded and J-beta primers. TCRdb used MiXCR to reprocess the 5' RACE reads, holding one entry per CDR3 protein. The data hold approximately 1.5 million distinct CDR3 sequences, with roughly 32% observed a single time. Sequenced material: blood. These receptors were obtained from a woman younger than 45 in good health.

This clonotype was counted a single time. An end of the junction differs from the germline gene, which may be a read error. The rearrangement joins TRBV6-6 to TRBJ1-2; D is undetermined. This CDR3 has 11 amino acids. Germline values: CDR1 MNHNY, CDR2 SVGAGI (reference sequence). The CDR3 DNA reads TGTGCCGGCAGTTACTTGGATGGCTACACCTTC. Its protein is CAGSYLDGYTF.

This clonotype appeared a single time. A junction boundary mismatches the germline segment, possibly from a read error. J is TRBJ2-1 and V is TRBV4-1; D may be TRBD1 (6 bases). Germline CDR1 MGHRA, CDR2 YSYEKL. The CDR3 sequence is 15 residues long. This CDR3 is CASSQVRMGDNGQFF. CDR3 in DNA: TGCGCCAGCAGCCAAGTAAGGATGGGGGACAATGGGCAGTTCTTC.

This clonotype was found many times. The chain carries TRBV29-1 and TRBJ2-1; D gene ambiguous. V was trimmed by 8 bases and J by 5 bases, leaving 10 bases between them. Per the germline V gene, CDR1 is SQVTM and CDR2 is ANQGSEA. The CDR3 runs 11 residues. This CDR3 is CSTVRDNEQFF. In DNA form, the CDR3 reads TGCAGCACTGTACGGGACAATGAGCAGTTCTTC.

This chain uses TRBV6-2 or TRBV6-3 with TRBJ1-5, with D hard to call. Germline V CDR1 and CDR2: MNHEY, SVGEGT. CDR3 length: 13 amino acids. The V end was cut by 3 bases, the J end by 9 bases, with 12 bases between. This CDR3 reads CASSYLFDTPQHF. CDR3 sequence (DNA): TGTGCCAGCAGTTATTTATTTGATACGCCCCAGCATTTT.

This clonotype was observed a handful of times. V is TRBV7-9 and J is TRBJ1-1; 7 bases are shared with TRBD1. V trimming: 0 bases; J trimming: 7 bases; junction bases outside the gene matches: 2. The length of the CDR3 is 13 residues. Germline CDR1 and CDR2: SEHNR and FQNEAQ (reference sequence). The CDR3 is CASSLARTGEAFF. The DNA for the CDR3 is TGTGCCAGCAGCTTAGCCCGGACAGGTGAAGCTTTCTTT. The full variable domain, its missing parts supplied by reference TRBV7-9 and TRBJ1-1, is DTGVSQNPRHKITKRGQNVTFRCDPISEHNRLYWYRQTLGQGPEFLTYFQNEAQLEKSRLLSDRFSAERPKGSFSTLEIQRTEQGDSAMYLCASSLARTGEAFFGQGTRLTVV.

The CDR3 spells CASALTSGPGNEQFF. DNA of the CDR3: TGTGCCAGTGCCCTGACTAGCGGGCCAGGCAATGAGCAGTTCTTC. This sequence joins TRBV6-1 and TRBJ2-1; 10 nucleotides agree with TRBD2. The J segment lost 6 bases and the V segment lost 9 bases, leaving 11 bases of the junction unmatched. In germline, CDR1 is MNHNS, CDR2 SASEGT. This CDR3 has 15 amino acids.

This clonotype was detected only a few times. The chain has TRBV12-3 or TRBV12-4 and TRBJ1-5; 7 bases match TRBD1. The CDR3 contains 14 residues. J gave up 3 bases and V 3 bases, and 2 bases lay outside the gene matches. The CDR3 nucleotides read TGTGCCAGCAGTTTCGGGACAGACAATCAGCCCCAGCATTTT. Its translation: CASSFGTDNQPQHF.